These T cell receptor beta chains were read from a single sample in a study of blood T cell repertoires in COVID-19. This table comes from immunoSEQ multiplex PCR, and its TCRdb copy is limited to in-frame clones, with some not included. The sample carries about 76,000 clones, around 83% recorded once. The material sequenced was peripheral blood. The origin of the receptors is a man aged 55 to 70 with COVID-19, enrolled during active disease. Each CDR3 is given with its conserved first and last residue. The order of the fields is J gene, V gene, CDR3 protein.

j_gene: TRBJ1-5
v_gene: TRBV7-9
CDR3aa: CASQQGGNQPQHF

j_gene: TRBJ2-5
v_gene: TRBV2
CDR3aa: CASSVDRQETQYF

j_gene: TRBJ2-5
v_gene: TRBV30
CDR3aa: CAWSSLFGETQYF

j_gene: TRBJ2-1
v_gene: TRBV5-4
CDR3aa: CASSLGLAGGPPEQFF

j_gene: TRBJ2-1
v_gene: TRBV19
CDR3aa: CASSSVGGVSYNEQFF

j_gene: TRBJ2-2
v_gene: TRBV18
CDR3aa: CASSPSSPANTGELFF

j_gene: TRBJ1-5
v_gene: TRBV28
CDR3aa: CASNGQYSNQPQHF

j_gene: TRBJ1-1
v_gene: TRBV7-3
CDR3aa: CASSPGGNMNTEAFF

j_gene: TRBJ2-3
v_gene: TRBV7-6
CDR3aa: CASRRIGGTYSTDTQYF

j_gene: TRBJ2-1
v_gene: TRBV7-2
CDR3aa: CASSLADRGNNEQFF

j_gene: TRBJ2-1
v_gene: TRBV7-9
CDR3aa: CASSGTSGDYNEQFF

j_gene: TRBJ2-4
v_gene: TRBV7-9
CDR3aa: CASSLTAGKNIQYF

j_gene: TRBJ2-2
v_gene: TRBV5-1
CDR3aa: CASSSGTNTGELFF

j_gene: TRBJ2-5
v_gene: TRBV11-2
CDR3aa: CASRGGGGAQETQYF

j_gene: TRBJ1-2
v_gene: TRBV6-5
CDR3aa: CASRGSEDYGYTF

j_gene: TRBJ2-1
v_gene: TRBV11-2
CDR3aa: CASSQSGRLNNEQFF

j_gene: TRBJ1-3
v_gene: TRBV7-9
CDR3aa: CASSLAAGAGNTIYF

j_gene: TRBJ1-2
v_gene: TRBV6-5
CDR3aa: CASSYAVGTGYGYTF

j_gene: TRBJ2-3
v_gene: TRBV5-1
CDR3aa: CASSLDRGQGGSQYF

j_gene: TRBJ1-5
v_gene: TRBV28
CDR3aa: CASSPFGQGENQPQHF

j_gene: TRBJ1-6
v_gene: TRBV25-1
CDR3aa: CASSVGHTSPLHF

j_gene: TRBJ1-4
v_gene: TRBV5-1
CDR3aa: CASSRRTGADEKLFF

j_gene: TRBJ1-2
v_gene: TRBV5-1
CDR3aa: CASSLTENHYGYTF

j_gene: TRBJ2-2
v_gene: TRBV28
CDR3aa: CASSLKTANTGELFF

j_gene: TRBJ2-1
v_gene: TRBV6-5
CDR3aa: CASRGTEYNEQFF

j_gene: TRBJ2-5
v_gene: TRBV5-1
CDR3aa: CASSLAGTGEETQYF

j_gene: TRBJ1-1
v_gene: TRBV19
CDR3aa: CASKLQGAITEAFF

j_gene: TRBJ2-3
v_gene: TRBV4-1
CDR3aa: CASSQDLGTGISDTQYF

j_gene: TRBJ2-4
v_gene: TRBV2
CDR3aa: CASSTAGRLAEAKNIQYF